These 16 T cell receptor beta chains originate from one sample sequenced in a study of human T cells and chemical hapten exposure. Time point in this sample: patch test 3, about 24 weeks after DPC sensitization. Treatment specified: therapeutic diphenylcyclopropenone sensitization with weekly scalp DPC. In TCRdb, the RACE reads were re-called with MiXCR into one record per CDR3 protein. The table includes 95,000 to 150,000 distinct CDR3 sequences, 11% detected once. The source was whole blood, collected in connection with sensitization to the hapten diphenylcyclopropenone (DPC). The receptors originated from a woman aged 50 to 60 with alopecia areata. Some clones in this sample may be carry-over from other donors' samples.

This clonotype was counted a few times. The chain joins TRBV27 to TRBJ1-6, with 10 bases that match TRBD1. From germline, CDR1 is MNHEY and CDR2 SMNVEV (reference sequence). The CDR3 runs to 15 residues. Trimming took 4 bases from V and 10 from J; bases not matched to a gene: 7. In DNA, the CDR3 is TGTGCCAGCAGTTACGGGACAGGGGTAGGGTCACCCCTCCACTTT. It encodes CASSYGTGVGSPLHF.

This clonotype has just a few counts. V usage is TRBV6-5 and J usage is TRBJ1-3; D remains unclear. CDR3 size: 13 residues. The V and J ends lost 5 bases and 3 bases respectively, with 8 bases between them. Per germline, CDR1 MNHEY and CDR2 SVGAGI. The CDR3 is CASSLGVGNTIYF. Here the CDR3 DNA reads TGTGCCAGCAGTCTGGGCGTTGGAAACACCATATATTTT.

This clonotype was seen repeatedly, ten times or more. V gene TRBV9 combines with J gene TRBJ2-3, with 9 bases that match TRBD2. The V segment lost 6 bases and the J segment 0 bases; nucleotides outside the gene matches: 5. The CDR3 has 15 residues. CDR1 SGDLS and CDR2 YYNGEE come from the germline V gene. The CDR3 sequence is CASTQTSGSTDTQYF. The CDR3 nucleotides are TGTGCCAGCACTCAGACTAGCGGTAGCACAGATACGCAGTATTTT.

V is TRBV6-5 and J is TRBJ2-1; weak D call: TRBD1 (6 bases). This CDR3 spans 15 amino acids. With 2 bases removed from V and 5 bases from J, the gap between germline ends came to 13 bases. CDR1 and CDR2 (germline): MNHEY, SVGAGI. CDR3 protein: CASSYTGTPNNEQFF. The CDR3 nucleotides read TGTGCCAGCAGTTACACCGGGACACCTAACAATGAGCAGTTCTTC.

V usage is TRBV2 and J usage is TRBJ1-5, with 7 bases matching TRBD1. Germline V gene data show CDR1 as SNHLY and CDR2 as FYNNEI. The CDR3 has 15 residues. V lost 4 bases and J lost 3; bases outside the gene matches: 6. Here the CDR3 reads CASSAGRGFNQPQHF. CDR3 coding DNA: TGTGCCAGCAGTGCCGGCAGGGGGTTCAATCAGCCCCAGCATTTT.

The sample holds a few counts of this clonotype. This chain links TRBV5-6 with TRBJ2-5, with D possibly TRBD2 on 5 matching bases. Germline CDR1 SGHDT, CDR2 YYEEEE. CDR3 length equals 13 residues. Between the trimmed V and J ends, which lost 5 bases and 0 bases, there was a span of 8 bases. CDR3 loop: CASSFGNQETQYF. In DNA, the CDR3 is TGTGCCAGCAGTTTCGGGAACCAAGAGACCCAGTACTTC.

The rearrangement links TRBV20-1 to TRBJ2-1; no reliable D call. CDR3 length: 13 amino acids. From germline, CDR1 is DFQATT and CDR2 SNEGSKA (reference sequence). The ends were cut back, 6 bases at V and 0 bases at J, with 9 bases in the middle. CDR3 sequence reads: CSAPAISYNEQFF. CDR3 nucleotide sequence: TGCAGTGCCCCCGCGATCTCCTACAATGAGCAGTTCTTC.

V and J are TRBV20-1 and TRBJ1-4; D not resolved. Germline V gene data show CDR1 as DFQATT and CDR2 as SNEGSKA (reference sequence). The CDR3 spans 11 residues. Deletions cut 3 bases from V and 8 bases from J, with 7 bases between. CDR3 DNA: TGCAGTGCTAGTCTCGGGGAAAAACTGTTTTTT. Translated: CSASLGEKLFF.

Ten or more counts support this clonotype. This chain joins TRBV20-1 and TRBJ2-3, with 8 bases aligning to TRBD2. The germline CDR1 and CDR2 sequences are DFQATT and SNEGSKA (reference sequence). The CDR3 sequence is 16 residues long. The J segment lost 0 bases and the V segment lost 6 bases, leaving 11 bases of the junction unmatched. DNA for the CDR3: TGCAGTGCCAGGAGCTTAGCGGGGCCTAGCACAGATACGCAGTATTTT. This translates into CSARSLAGPSTDTQYF.

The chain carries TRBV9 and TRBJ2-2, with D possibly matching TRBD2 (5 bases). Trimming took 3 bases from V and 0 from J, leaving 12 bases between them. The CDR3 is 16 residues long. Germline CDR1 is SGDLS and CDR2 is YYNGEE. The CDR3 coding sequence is TGTGCCAGCAGCGGCCGGAAGCGGTCGAACACCGGGGAGCTGTTTTTT. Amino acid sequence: CASSGRKRSNTGELFF.

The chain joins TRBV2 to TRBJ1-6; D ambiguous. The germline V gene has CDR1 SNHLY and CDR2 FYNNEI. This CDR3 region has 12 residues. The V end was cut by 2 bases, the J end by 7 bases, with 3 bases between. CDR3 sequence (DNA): TGTGCCAGCAGTGAATCCAATTCACCCCTCCACTTT. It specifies CASSESNSPLHF.

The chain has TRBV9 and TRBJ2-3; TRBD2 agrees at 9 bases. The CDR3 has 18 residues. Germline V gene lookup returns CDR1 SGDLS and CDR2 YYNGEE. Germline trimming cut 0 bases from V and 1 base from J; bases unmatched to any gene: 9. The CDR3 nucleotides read TGTGCCAGCAGCGTAGATCTGCGGGGGGGGCCGGGCACAGATACGCAGTATTTT. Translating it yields CASSVDLRGGPGTDTQYF.

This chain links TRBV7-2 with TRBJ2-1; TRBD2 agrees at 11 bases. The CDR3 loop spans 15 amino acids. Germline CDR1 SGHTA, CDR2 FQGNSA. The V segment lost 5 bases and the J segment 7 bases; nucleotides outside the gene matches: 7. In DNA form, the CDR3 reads TGTGCCAGCAGCCCCGGGGTAGCGGGGGGGAATGAGCAGTTCTTC. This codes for CASSPGVAGGNEQFF.

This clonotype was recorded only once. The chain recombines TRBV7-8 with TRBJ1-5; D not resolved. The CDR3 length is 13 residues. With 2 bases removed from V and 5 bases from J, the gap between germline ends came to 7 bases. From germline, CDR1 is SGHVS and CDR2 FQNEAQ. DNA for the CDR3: TGTGCCAGCAGCTTACAGGCAGATCAGCCCCAGCATTTT. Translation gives CASSLQADQPQHF.

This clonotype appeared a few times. The CDR3 bases are TGTGCCAGCAGCCCCCCCCGGGGAGGAACCGGGGCCAACGTCCTGACTTTC. The encoded protein is CASSPPRGGTGANVLTF. The chain carries TRBV11-2 and TRBJ2-6, with a possible D match to TRBD2 (6 bases). The V end lost 5 bases, the J end lost 4 bases, and 18 bases lay between the germline ends. Per the germline V gene, CDR1 is SGHAT and CDR2 is FQNNGV. The CDR3 covers 17 residues.

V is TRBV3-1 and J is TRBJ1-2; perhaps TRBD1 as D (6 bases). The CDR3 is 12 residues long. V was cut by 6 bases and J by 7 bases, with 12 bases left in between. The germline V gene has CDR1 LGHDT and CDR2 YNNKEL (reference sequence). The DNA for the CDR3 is TGTGCCAGCAGTTCAGGGGCTGCTGGCTACACCTTC. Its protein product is CASSSGAAGYTF.